Detailed here is one TCR beta chain. As yet, its antigen is unknown. These data belong to a study of CD8 T cells in ankylosing spondylitis. Study observations and caveats: There were earlier reports of some motif variants in reactive arthritis synovial fluid and blood. One TCR beta motif, made up of 7 or 8 highly homologous variants, appeared characteristic of ankylosing spondylitis blood. Enrichment of disease-linked clones was reportedly significant in matched ankylosing spondylitis synovial fluid.

Preparation of TCR beta libraries was done by quantitative 5'-RACE with molecular barcodes. MiXCR was run by TCRdb on the 5' RACE reads, yielding one entry per CDR3 protein. The sample lists a few hundred thousand distinct CDR3 sequences; approximately 20% were seen once. Material: blood, either unsorted or a sorted T cell fraction (not recorded which). The sequence came from a male donor with ankylosing spondylitis.

In DNA, the CDR3 is TGCGCCAGCAGTTCGGCAAGGACCCTCTACGAGCAGTACTTC. Its translation: CASSSARTLYEQYF. The genes are TRBV5-1 and TRBJ2-7, with unresolved D. The CDR3 spans 14 residues. Trimming removed 5 bases from V and 3 bases from J, with 15 bases in between. Looked up from germline, CDR1 is SGHRS and CDR2 is YFSETQ.